This T cell receptor (beta chain) comes out of a study of early T cells in non-severe SARS-CoV-2 infection. About the research overall: Sequencing of unsorted whole blood was done on bulk RNA, leaving chains unpaired.

Attachment of unique molecular identifiers to individual cDNA molecules was performed. TCRdb ran MiXCR on the 5' RACE reads and lists one entry per CDR3 protein. The repertoire has around 60,000 distinct CDR3 sequences, 15% to 20% of them found once; the top ten carry over 8%. Between the trimmed V and J ends, which lost 0 bases and 1 base, there was a span of 13 bases. CDR1 and CDR2 (germline): MNHEY, SVGAGI. This CDR3 is 16 amino acids long. This clonotype has a handful of counts. The origin of this receptor is an adult who was a healthcare worker with PCR-confirmed SARS-CoV-2 infection or an uninfected control (not recorded which). The rearrangement uses TRBV6-5 and TRBJ2-7; possible D gene TRBD1, 6 bases. The specimen was whole blood, collected at baseline. CDR3 sequence reads: CASSYSMWTVSYEQYF. CDR3 coding DNA: TGTGCCAGCAGTTACTCGATGTGGACAGTGTCCTACGAGCAGTACTTC.